What follows is one T cell receptor (beta chain) and its context. Its antigen remains unidentified. The data were taken from a study of cytomegalovirus exposure and HLA in healthy donors. About the research overall: There were just under 400 genotyped donors. Of these, 81% fell in the genetic ancestry cluster associated with self-reported Caucasian donors. Study-wide points: An analysis that was carried out later associated fewer than 20,000 TCR beta sequences with HLA alleles at 0.05 false discovery rate. What TCR beta sequences reportedly achieved was accurate prediction of HLA-A and HLA-B alleles in most subjects.

Both 60 Vbeta primers and 13 Jbeta primers went into the PCR. Assay: immunoSEQ multiplex PCR; the TCRdb copy retains only in-frame clones and omits some. The data contain tens of thousands of clones, under 85% of them singletons. As for the donors, each was a healthy bone marrow donor. The sequenced material came from PBMCs. The sequence derives from a middle-aged man in good health and CMV-seropositive.

CDR3 amino acids: CASSPGRVPNNEQFF. As DNA, the CDR3 is TGTGCCAGCAGCCCAGGCAGGGTTCCCAACAATGAGCAGTTCTTC. This chain joins TRBV7-9 and TRBJ2-1, with TRBD1 as a possible D gene (5 bases). V lost 5 bases and J 5 bases, leaving 16 bases between the germline ends. Germline values: CDR1 SEHNR, CDR2 FQNEAQ (reference sequence). CDR3 size: 15 residues.